This TCR beta chain comes out of a study of T cells expressing NK-cell markers. About this clonotype itself: Its antigen is not known.

This CDR3 contains 14 residues. CDR1 and CDR2 from the germline V gene are SQVTM and ANQGSEA. Notes on the study in general: HCMV specificity of expanded NKG2C+ T cell clones remained unclear.

From the 5' RACE reads, TCRdb lists one entry per CDR3 protein and no DNA. This sample's clone table lists under 500,000 distinct CDR3 sequences. The sample consisted of blood T cells: a sorted CD56 or NKG2C T cell subset, CD4+ or CD8+ T cells, or bulk PBMC T cells (not recorded which). This clonotype was sampled from a woman between 18 and 75 years old in good health. The chain is built from TRBV29-1 and TRBJ2-7. The CDR3 here is CSVELGGRPYEQYF.